These 4 T cell receptor beta chains were sequenced from one sample in a study of blood T cells in healthy people across ages. A J-beta primer mix and a sample-barcoded 5' primer were used in a second PCR of about 7 to 12 cycles. TCRdb analysed the 5' RACE reads with MiXCR anew, one entry per CDR3 protein. The sample has roughly 900,000 distinct CDR3 sequences, about 30% seen once. Sequencing was done on a sample of blood. The receptors come from a woman older than 75 in good health.

This clonotype has at least ten counts. This rearrangement joins TRBV20-1 to TRBJ2-7; D gene unclear. The V and J ends lost 5 bases and 1 base respectively, with 21 bases between them. The germline CDR1 and CDR2 sequences are DFQATT and SNEGSKA (reference sequence). This CDR3 contains 16 residues. The CDR3 nucleotides read TGCAGTGCTGGAAATATTGAAGGAATCCGGTCCTACGAGCAGTACTTC. It yields the protein CSAGNIEGIRSYEQYF.

This clonotype came up many times. The chain recombines TRBV6-5 with TRBJ2-5, with D uncertain. CDR1 is MNHEY, CDR2 SVGAGI, per germline. The CDR3 is 16 amino acids. V dropped 0 bases and J dropped 4 bases, with 15 bases sitting between them. CDR3: CASSYSLAGLGETQYF. CDR3 nucleotides: TGTGCCAGCAGTTACTCCCTCGCAGGTTTGGGAGAGACCCAGTACTTC.

The sample holds many counts of this clonotype. V is TRBV12-3 or TRBV12-4 and J is TRBJ1-5; no clear D gene. This CDR3 contains 15 residues. The V gene lost 8 bases and the J gene lost 0 bases, with 14 bases spanning the gap. CDR3 region: CASGALSYSNQPQHF. CDR3 in DNA: TGTGCCAGCGGCGCTCTGTCCTATAGCAATCAGCCCCAGCATTTT.

This clonotype occurred many times. The genes are TRBV20-1 and TRBJ1-6, with D unclear. The CDR3 loop spans 13 amino acids. The germline gives CDR1 DFQATT, CDR2 SNEGSKA (reference sequence). V was pared by 3 bases and J by 9 bases, with 12 bases between. The CDR3 coding sequence is TGCAGTGCTAGGGGGATGAGAAGTTCACCCCTCCACTTT. Amino acid sequence: CSARGMRSSPLHF.